Below are 8 T cell receptor beta chains sequenced from a single sample in a study of regulatory T cells in long-lasting Graves disease. Relying on iRepertoire HTBI primers and Arm-PCR of CDR3 regions, the team built TCR beta libraries. A single record per CDR3 protein comes from TCRdb applying MiXCR to the multiplex PCR reads. The repertoire has about 430,000 distinct CDR3 sequences, approximately 15% of them found once; the top ten carry over 7%. Stated time point: newly diagnosed GD, antithyroid drugs for less than 3 months. The TCR library was prepared using RNA isolated from PBMCs. In addition, the sample was reused for a study of T cells in Graves' hyperthyroidism and ophthalmopathy.

This specimen consisted of peripheral blood mononuclear cells (PBMCs), obtained at new diagnosis, from a patient treated with antithyroid drugs. The receptors originated from a woman in her thirties or forties with Graves disease.

V is TRBV4-1 and J is TRBJ2-7; D is undetermined. Trimming removed 0 bases from V and 3 bases from J, with 6 bases in between. There are 13 residues in the CDR3. Germline loops: CDR1 MGHRA, CDR2 YSYEKL. DNA for the CDR3: TGCGCCAGCAGCCAAGAGCCGGACTACGAGCAGTACTTC. Protein product: CASSQEPDYEQYF.

This clonotype showed up just a few times. CDR3 coding DNA: TGTGCCAGCAGTTTACAAGCGGGAGCCACCGGGGAGCTGTTTTTT. Protein: CASSLQAGATGELFF. V gene TRBV27 combines with J gene TRBJ2-2, with TRBD2 matching 8 bases. The junction had 3 bases not matched to a gene; V was cut back by 2 bases and J by 4 bases. CDR3 size: 15 residues. Looked up from germline, CDR1 is MNHEY and CDR2 is SMNVEV (reference sequence).

In this sample, this clonotype turned up many times. This sequence joins TRBV28 and TRBJ1-6, with D perhaps TRBD1 (6 bases). Germline V gene sequence: CDR1 MDHEN, CDR2 SYDVKM. V was cut by 5 bases and J by 3 bases, with 14 bases left in between. This CDR3 region has 16 residues. The CDR3 bases are TGTGCCAGCAGTCCACTACAGGGTGGCTATAATTCACCCCTCCACTTT. It encodes CASSPLQGGYNSPLHF.

As concerns this clonotype: With a much larger clone just one base away, this may be a read error. The gene calls are TRBV7-9 and TRBJ1-2; 8 bases are shared with TRBD1. The CDR3 spans 16 residues. Germline V lookup: CDR1 SEHNR, CDR2 FQNEAQ (reference sequence). J gave up 6 bases and V 4 bases, and 13 bases lay outside the gene matches. CDR3 DNA: TGTGCCAGCAGCTCTGTCCGGGGCAGGGGGCAGGATGGCTACACCTTC. Residues: CASSSVRGRGQDGYTF.

DNA of the CDR3: TGTGCCAGCAGTGAAATAGCGGGAGGGTACTCCTACGAGCAGTACTTC. Translation: CASSEIAGGYSYEQYF. The genes are TRBV6-2 or TRBV6-3 and TRBJ2-7; 11 nucleotides align to TRBD2. V shed 5 bases and J 0 bases; nucleotides not matched to a gene: 6. Germline CDR1 reads MNHEY; CDR2 reads SVGEGT. This CDR3 contains 16 residues.

This clonotype has a handful of counts. The chain is built from TRBV11-1 and TRBJ1-1; a possible D gene is TRBD1 (5 bases). CDR1 and CDR2 (germline): SGHAT, FQDESV (reference sequence). There are 15 residues in the CDR3. Trimming left V 1 base short and J 2 bases short, with 11 bases between. The CDR3, as DNA: TGTGCCAGCAGCTTAGGGACAAGGAGAAACACTGAAGCTTTCTTT. It translates to CASSLGTRRNTEAFF. The full variable domain, completed using reference TRBV11-1 and TRBJ1-1, is EAEVAQSPRYKITEKSQAVAFWCDPISGHATLYWYRQILGQGPELLVQFQDESVVDDSQLPKDRFSAERLKGVDSTLKIQPAELGDSAMYLCASSLGTRRNTEAFFGQGTRLTVV.

This clonotype was picked up many times. This CDR3 reads CASSFSKREGGQETQYF. The CDR3 DNA reads as TGTGCCAGCAGTTTTTCGAAGCGGGAGGGCGGCCAAGAGACCCAGTACTTC. The V and J genes are TRBV12-3 or TRBV12-4 and TRBJ2-5; 10 bases agree with TRBD2. With V trimmed by 3 bases and J by 1 base, 8 bases remained unmatched. The length of the CDR3 is 17 residues.

The chain links TRBV10-3 to TRBJ2-2; D may be TRBD2 (7 bases). The V and J ends lost 10 bases and 6 bases respectively, with 9 bases between them. The CDR3 is 11 residues long. The germline CDR1 and CDR2 sequences are ENHRY and SYGVKD. CDR3 coding DNA: TGTGCCACCGGGGGGCCCGGGGAGCTGTTTTTT. Translated: CATGGPGELFF.